A selection of T cell receptor beta chains follows, all from one sample in a study of graft-versus-host responses after intestinal transplantation. Sequenced by immunoSEQ multiplex PCR; TCRdb stores in-frame clones only, minus some. The table lists 55,000 to 70,000 clones, around 91% of them singletons. Sample: PBMCs, taken about 120 days after intestinal transplantation. The receptors here all came from a human patient who received an intestinal transplant, so some T cells may come from the graft donor. Each CDR3 is given with its conserved first and last residue. The D gene is left open where the match is weak. The size of a clone is reported for some rows only, either as once, few or many, or as a class for expanded clones.

v_call: TRBV5-1
j_call: TRBJ2-7
d_call: NA
clone_size: NA
cdr3_nt: TGCGCCAGCAGCTTGGAGCAACTATCCTACGAGCAGTACTTC
cdr3_aa: CASSLEQLSYEQYF

v_call: TRBV28
j_call: TRBJ2-2
d_call: NA
clone_size: NA
cdr3_nt: TGTGCCAGCCGGAAGGAGGTCGGGGAGCTGTTTTTT
cdr3_aa: CASRKEVGELFF

v_call: TRBV28
j_call: TRBJ2-2
d_call: TRBD1
clone_size: NA
cdr3_nt: TGTGCCAGCAGTTCAGGGGGCGGCACCGGGGAGCTGTTTTTT
cdr3_aa: CASSSGGGTGELFF

v_call: TRBV28
j_call: TRBJ2-1
d_call: TRBD2
clone_size: NA
cdr3_nt: TGTGCCAGCAGCGGGGGACTAGCCACTTGGAATGAGCAGTTCTTC
cdr3_aa: CASSGGLATWNEQFF

v_call: TRBV15
j_call: TRBJ2-7
d_call: NA
clone_size: NA
cdr3_nt: TGTGCCACCAGCAGAGAGAAAGGAACAGGGCCCTCGGACGAGCAGTACTTC
cdr3_aa: CATSREKGTGPSDEQYF

v_call: TRBV7-2
j_call: TRBJ2-1
d_call: TRBD2
clone_size: NA
cdr3_nt: TGTGCCAGCAGCTTAGGGGGACTAGCGGCCGGGGAGCAGTTCTTC
cdr3_aa: CASSLGGLAAGEQFF

v_call: TRBV27
j_call: TRBJ2-1
d_call: TRBD2
clone_size: NA
cdr3_nt: TGTGCCAGCAGTTTCGGACTAGCGGGAGGTGAGCAGTTCTTC
cdr3_aa: CASSFGLAGGEQFF

v_call: TRBV2
j_call: TRBJ2-7
d_call: NA
clone_size: NA
cdr3_nt: TGTGCCAGCACGAGAAGGGGACTTACCTACGAGCAGTACTTC
cdr3_aa: CASTRRGLTYEQYF

v_call: TRBV5-1
j_call: TRBJ2-7
d_call: TRBD1
clone_size: NA
cdr3_nt: TGCGCCAGCAGCCCAGGGGGCAGGGGAGTCTACGAGCAGTACTTC
cdr3_aa: CASSPGGRGVYEQYF

v_call: TRBV7-9
j_call: TRBJ2-2
d_call: NA
clone_size: NA
cdr3_nt: TGTGCCAGCAGCAAGGGACTGCGAACCGGGGAGCTGTTTTTT
cdr3_aa: CASSKGLRTGELFF

v_call: TRBV7-3
j_call: TRBJ2-1
d_call: TRBD2
clone_size: NA
cdr3_nt: TGTGCCAGCAGCTCTTCGGCGGGAGCGGGCTACAATGAGCAGTTCTTC
cdr3_aa: CASSSSAGAGYNEQFF

v_call: TRBV2
j_call: TRBJ2-7
d_call: NA
clone_size: NA
cdr3_nt: TGTGCCAGCAGGGATGACGGGGGCGAGCAGTACTTC
cdr3_aa: CASRDDGGEQYF

v_call: TRBV6-1
j_call: TRBJ1-1
d_call: NA
clone_size: NA
cdr3_nt: TGTGCCAGCGCGATGAACACTGAAGCTTTCTTT
cdr3_aa: CASAMNTEAFF

v_call: TRBV14
j_call: TRBJ2-3
d_call: TRBD2
clone_size: NA
cdr3_nt: TGTGCCAGCAGCCCTAAAATGAGGCTAGCGGGGGGGGATACGCAGTATTTT
cdr3_aa: CASSPKMRLAGGDTQYF

v_call: TRBV5-1
j_call: TRBJ2-3
d_call: TRBD1
clone_size: NA
cdr3_nt: TGCGCCAGCAGCTTGGGGGACAGGGGGCCAGATACGCAGTATTTT
cdr3_aa: CASSLGDRGPDTQYF

v_call: TRBV25-1
j_call: TRBJ2-7
d_call: NA
clone_size: NA
cdr3_nt: TGTGCCACCACTCTGAGTAGTGGCCACGAGCAGTACTTC
cdr3_aa: CATTLSSGHEQYF

v_call: TRBV28
j_call: TRBJ2-7
d_call: NA
clone_size: NA
cdr3_nt: TGTGCCAGCAGTTTACCAGTCCCAACCTACGAGCAGTACTTC
cdr3_aa: CASSLPVPTYEQYF

v_call: TRBV5-1
j_call: TRBJ1-5
d_call: NA
clone_size: NA
cdr3_nt: TGCGCCAGCAGGTTGACAGGTTTTGATCAGCCCCAGCATTTT
cdr3_aa: CASRLTGFDQPQHF

v_call: TRBV28
j_call: TRBJ2-5
d_call: NA
clone_size: NA
cdr3_nt: TGTGCCAGCAGTCTCTTGGGCTTTTCACAAGAGACCCAGTACTTC
cdr3_aa: CASSLLGFSQETQYF

v_call: TRBV11-2
j_call: TRBJ2-7
d_call: NA
clone_size: NA
cdr3_nt: TGTGCCAGTGGCGCGGGACGACGGTCCTACGAGCAGTACTTC
cdr3_aa: CASGAGRRSYEQYF

v_call: TRBV15
j_call: TRBJ2-7
d_call: TRBD1
clone_size: NA
cdr3_nt: TGTGCCACCAGCTCGTCGGCAGGGGGATCCTACGAGCAGTACTTC
cdr3_aa: CATSSSAGGSYEQYF

v_call: TRBV10-3
j_call: TRBJ2-1
d_call: TRBD1
clone_size: once
cdr3_nt: TGTGCCATCAGTCCGGGACAGGGGAGCTTCTTC
cdr3_aa: CAISPGQGSFF

v_call: TRBV10-3
j_call: TRBJ2-5
d_call: NA
clone_size: NA
cdr3_nt: TGTGCCATCAGTGAGTCATTAGCTCAAGAGACCCAGTACTTC
cdr3_aa: CAISESLAQETQYF

v_call: TRBV27
j_call: TRBJ1-2
d_call: NA
clone_size: NA
cdr3_nt: TGTGCCAGCAGTTGGTCACAGAACTATGGCTACACCTTC
cdr3_aa: CASSWSQNYGYTF

v_call: TRBV5-6
j_call: TRBJ1-1
d_call: NA
clone_size: NA
cdr3_nt: TGTGCCAGCAGCGTGAACACTGAAGCTTTCTTT
cdr3_aa: CASSVNTEAFF

v_call: TRBV27
j_call: TRBJ2-4
d_call: NA
clone_size: NA
cdr3_nt: TGTGCCAGCAGTTTATCGCGACGAAGGAGGGCCAAAAACATTCAGTACTTC
cdr3_aa: CASSLSRRRRAKNIQYF

v_call: TRBV28
j_call: TRBJ1-1
d_call: NA
clone_size: NA
cdr3_nt: TGTGCCAGCAGTCCCCACAGGGAGGGGAACACTGAAGCTTTCTTT
cdr3_aa: CASSPHREGNTEAFF

v_call: TRBV27
j_call: TRBJ2-7
d_call: TRBD1
clone_size: NA
cdr3_nt: TGTGCCAGCAGTCCCAGACAGGGTCACGAGCAGTACTTC
cdr3_aa: CASSPRQGHEQYF

v_call: TRBV4-1
j_call: TRBJ1-2
d_call: NA
clone_size: NA
cdr3_nt: TGCGCCAGCAGCCCCGCCCCGACAGAATATGGCTACACCTTC
cdr3_aa: CASSPAPTEYGYTF

v_call: TRBV6-5
j_call: TRBJ2-5
d_call: TRBD2
clone_size: NA
cdr3_nt: TGTGCCAGCAGTTCGGGGGGGGAGACCCAGTACTTC
cdr3_aa: CASSSGGETQYF

v_call: TRBV9
j_call: TRBJ2-5
d_call: TRBD1
clone_size: NA
cdr3_nt: TGTGCCAGCAGCGCGTATACAGGGGGCGGGGAGACCCAGTACTTC
cdr3_aa: CASSAYTGGGETQYF

v_call: TRBV5-1
j_call: TRBJ1-1
d_call: NA
clone_size: once
cdr3_nt: TGCGCCAGCAAAGAACCGAACACTGAAGCTTTCTTT
cdr3_aa: CASKEPNTEAFF

v_call: TRBV27
j_call: TRBJ2-7
d_call: TRBD1
clone_size: few
cdr3_nt: TGTGCCAGCAGTACCGGACAGGGCACTCACGAGCAGTACTTC
cdr3_aa: CASSTGQGTHEQYF

v_call: TRBV11-2
j_call: TRBJ2-3
d_call: NA
clone_size: NA
cdr3_nt: TGTGCCAGCAGCCTAGGCTCTAGTGAGCAGTATTTT
cdr3_aa: CASSLGSSEQYF

v_call: TRBV6-6
j_call: TRBJ2-3
d_call: TRBD2
clone_size: NA
cdr3_nt: TGTGCCAGCCTACTAGCGGGCGTCACAGATACGCAGTATTTT
cdr3_aa: CASLLAGVTDTQYF

v_call: TRBV9
j_call: TRBJ2-1
d_call: NA
clone_size: NA
cdr3_nt: TGTGCCAGCAGCAGTCCGGGAAGGACCTACAATGAGCAGTTCTTC
cdr3_aa: CASSSPGRTYNEQFF

v_call: TRBV19
j_call: TRBJ2-6
d_call: TRBD1
clone_size: NA
cdr3_nt: TGTGCCCGCCTCAGGGACAGGACCTCCTCTGGGGCCAACGTCCTGACTTTC
cdr3_aa: CARLRDRTSSGANVLTF

v_call: TRBV7-7
j_call: TRBJ2-1
d_call: NA
clone_size: NA
cdr3_nt: TGTGCTAGCAGCTTAGTTTCAGGGGCTGGTGAGCAGTTCTTC
cdr3_aa: CASSLVSGAGEQFF

v_call: TRBV29-1
j_call: TRBJ2-2
d_call: NA
clone_size: NA
cdr3_nt: TGCAGCGTTGTCTGGGGACACCTGAACACCGGGGAGCTGTTTTTT
cdr3_aa: CSVVWGHLNTGELFF

v_call: TRBV7-3
j_call: TRBJ2-7
d_call: NA
clone_size: NA
cdr3_nt: TGTGCCAGCAGCTTCCCAGGCGGCGAGCAGTACTTC
cdr3_aa: CASSFPGGEQYF

v_call: TRBV29-1
j_call: TRBJ2-1
d_call: TRBD2
clone_size: few
cdr3_nt: TGCAGTGTTGATGGGACTAGCGGGGGGTCCTACAATGAGCAGTTCTTC
cdr3_aa: CSVDGTSGGSYNEQFF

v_call: TRBV27
j_call: TRBJ1-2
d_call: NA
clone_size: NA
cdr3_nt: TGTGCCAGCAGTCTAGCCGATGGCTACACCTTC
cdr3_aa: CASSLADGYTF

v_call: TRBV11-2
j_call: TRBJ1-5
d_call: NA
clone_size: NA
cdr3_nt: TGTGCCAGCAGCCATCTCGAAGATCAGCCCCAGCATTTT
cdr3_aa: CASSHLEDQPQHF

v_call: TRBV5-4
j_call: TRBJ1-2
d_call: TRBD1
clone_size: NA
cdr3_nt: TGTGCCAGCAGCGGGACCCCAGGGGGCTATGGCTACACCTTC
cdr3_aa: CASSGTPGGYGYTF

v_call: TRBV29-1
j_call: TRBJ1-5
d_call: TRBD1
clone_size: NA
cdr3_nt: TGCAGCGTTGTATTGCCGACAGGGGATCAGCCCCAGCATTTT
cdr3_aa: CSVVLPTGDQPQHF

v_call: TRBV4-1
j_call: TRBJ2-7
d_call: TRBD1
clone_size: NA
cdr3_nt: TGCGCCAGCAGCCAAGATTGGGACAGGGTCTACGAGCAGTACTTC
cdr3_aa: CASSQDWDRVYEQYF

v_call: TRBV6-1
j_call: TRBJ1-5
d_call: NA
clone_size: NA
cdr3_nt: TGTGCCAGCAGTGAAGGGTTGAGGGGGTGGCCCCAGCATTTT
cdr3_aa: CASSEGLRGWPQHF

v_call: TRBV27
j_call: TRBJ1-6
d_call: NA
clone_size: few
cdr3_nt: TGTGCCAGCAGTCCGTCAGCAGGGGAGGATAATTCACCCCTCCACTTT
cdr3_aa: CASSPSAGEDNSPLHF

v_call: TRBV9
j_call: TRBJ1-5
d_call: NA
clone_size: NA
cdr3_nt: TGTGCCAGCAGCGACGGGTCGTTCAATCAGCCCCAGCATTTT
cdr3_aa: CASSDGSFNQPQHF

v_call: TRBV5-4
j_call: TRBJ1-1
d_call: NA
clone_size: NA
cdr3_nt: TGTGCCAGCAGCCCCGTCCCGGGACGGGGATGGGACACTGAAGCTTTCTTT
cdr3_aa: CASSPVPGRGWDTEAFF

v_call: TRBV27
j_call: TRBJ2-7
d_call: NA
clone_size: NA
cdr3_nt: TGTGCCAGCAGCCTAGATATGGGGTACGAGCAGTACTTC
cdr3_aa: CASSLDMGYEQYF

v_call: TRBV27
j_call: TRBJ2-1
d_call: NA
clone_size: NA
cdr3_nt: TGTGCCAGCTCCAAAATCCGGAGTGAGCAGTTCTTC
cdr3_aa: CASSKIRSEQFF

v_call: TRBV28
j_call: TRBJ2-7
d_call: TRBD1
clone_size: NA
cdr3_nt: TGTGCCAGCACAGGGACAGGATTTTCCTACGAGCAGTACTTC
cdr3_aa: CASTGTGFSYEQYF

v_call: TRBV28
j_call: TRBJ2-7
d_call: TRBD2
clone_size: NA
cdr3_nt: TGTGCCAGCATTTCCCCTTCTAGCGGGAGCGCTTACGAGCAGTACTTC
cdr3_aa: CASISPSSGSAYEQYF

v_call: TRBV27
j_call: TRBJ2-7
d_call: TRBD2
clone_size: NA
cdr3_nt: TGTGCCAGCAGTTTTGGGGGGGGCTCCTACGAGCAGTACTTC
cdr3_aa: CASSFGGGSYEQYF

v_call: TRBV7-2
j_call: TRBJ1-6
d_call: NA
clone_size: NA
cdr3_nt: TGTGCCAGCAGCCGTTTAAATTCACCCCTCCACTTT
cdr3_aa: CASSRLNSPLHF

v_call: TRBV18
j_call: TRBJ1-4
d_call: TRBD1
clone_size: NA
cdr3_nt: TGTGCCAGCTCTCCTGGACAGGGTGAAAAACTGTTTTTT
cdr3_aa: CASSPGQGEKLFF

v_call: TRBV28
j_call: TRBJ1-6
d_call: NA
clone_size: NA
cdr3_nt: TGTGCCAGCAGTTTGGACGGGGCTTCACCCCTCCACTTT
cdr3_aa: CASSLDGASPLHF

v_call: TRBV4-1
j_call: TRBJ1-5
d_call: NA
clone_size: NA
cdr3_nt: TGCGCCAGCAGCCAAGTAGGGAGCAATCAGCCCCAGCATTTT
cdr3_aa: CASSQVGSNQPQHF

v_call: TRBV15
j_call: TRBJ1-2
d_call: NA
clone_size: NA
cdr3_nt: TGTGCCACCAGCAGGGACAGAGGAGCCTATGGCTACACCTTC
cdr3_aa: CATSRDRGAYGYTF